This T cell receptor (beta chain) was sequenced during a study of blood T cell repertoires in COVID-19. Study information: Acute and convalescent COVID-19 specimens originated in the United States, Italy and Spain. PBMCs, B-cell-depleted T cells, or T cells were the source of the cDNA or gDNA that made up the material.

Per the authors' pipeline: Amplifying reference gene primers gave estimates of nucleated cell counts. Data came from immunoSEQ multiplex PCR; TCRdb stores just in-frame clones and leaves some out. That table is the source of V, J and clone size, and D and trimming were worked out from the DNA. The sample holds roughly 140,000 clones, around four fifths seen once. V gave up 4 bases and J gave up 0 bases, with 10 bases separating them. The CDR3 consists of 14 residues. The V gene's germline CDR1 is LGHDT and CDR2 YNNKEL (reference sequence). The source of this sequence is a woman aged 40 to 50 with active or convalescent COVID-19. V usage is TRBV3-1 (or the pseudogene TRBV3-2) and J usage is TRBJ2-7, with a tentative D call TRBD1 (6 bases). Sample: peripheral blood. The CDR3 protein is CASSLTGSSYEQYF. Here the CDR3 DNA reads TGTGCCAGCAGCCTAACAGGGAGCTCCTACGAGCAGTACTTC.